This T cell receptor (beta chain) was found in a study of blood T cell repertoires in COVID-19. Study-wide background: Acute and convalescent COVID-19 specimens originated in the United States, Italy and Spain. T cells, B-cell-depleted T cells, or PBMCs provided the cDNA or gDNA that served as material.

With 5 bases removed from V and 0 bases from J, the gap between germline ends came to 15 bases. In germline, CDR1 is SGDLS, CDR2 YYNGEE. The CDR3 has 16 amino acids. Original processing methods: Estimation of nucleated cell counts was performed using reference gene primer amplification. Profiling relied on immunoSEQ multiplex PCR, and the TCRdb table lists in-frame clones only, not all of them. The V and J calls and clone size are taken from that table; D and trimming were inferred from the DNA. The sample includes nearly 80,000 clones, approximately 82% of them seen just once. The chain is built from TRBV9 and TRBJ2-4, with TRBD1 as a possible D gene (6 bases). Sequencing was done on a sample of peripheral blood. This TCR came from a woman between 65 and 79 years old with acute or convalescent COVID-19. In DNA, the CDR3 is TGTGCCAGCAGTCTAGGACAGCTGGTAGCCAAAAACATTCAGTACTTC. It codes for CASSLGQLVAKNIQYF.